Shown below are 28 T cell receptor beta chains from a single sample sequenced in a study of response to subunit inactivated influenza vaccine. Via MiXCR, TCRdb re-called the RT-PCR reads, giving one row per CDR3 protein. The table shows 550,000 to 800,000 distinct CDR3 sequences, with about 15% occurring only once. The sequences come from PBMCs from blood, collected approximately 15 days before vaccination. The source is a man over 45 who received an inactivated influenza vaccine.

This clonotype was observed many times. V gene TRBV12-3 or TRBV12-4 combines with J gene TRBJ2-3; D may match TRBD1 or TRBD2 (5 bases each). The CDR3 spans 15 residues. Trimming removed 6 bases from V and 2 bases from J, with 15 bases in between. The CDR3: CASSLTGTVTDTQYF. In DNA, the CDR3 is TGTGCCAGCAGCCTAACCGGGACCGTCACAGATACGCAGTATTTT.

The rearrangement uses TRBV7-2 and TRBJ2-1, with D possibly matching TRBD2 (7 bases). The CDR3 extends over 14 amino acids. V lost 2 bases and J 5 bases, leaving 10 bases between the germline ends. Germline V gives CDR1 SGHTA, CDR2 FQGNSA. The chain's CDR3 is CASSLTGRDNEQFF. In DNA form, the CDR3 reads TGTGCCAGCAGCTTAACAGGGAGGGACAATGAGCAGTTCTTC. Together with reference TRBV7-2 and TRBJ2-1, the CDR3 gives the full variable domain: GAGVSQSPSNKVTEKGKDVELRCDPISGHTALYWYRQSLGQGLEFLIYFQGNSAPDKSGLPSDRFSAERTGGSVSTLTIQRTQQEDSAVYLCASSLTGRDNEQFFGPGTRLTVL.

With regard to this clonotype: A much larger clone sits a single nucleotide away, making a read error possible. The V and J genes are TRBV10-3 and TRBJ2-1; 11 bases align to TRBD2. Germline V gene data show CDR1 as ENHRY and CDR2 as SYGVKD. The CDR3 is made up of 19 amino acids. The CDR3 region is CAISETGGLAASSYNEKFF. Here the CDR3 DNA reads TGTGCCATCAGTGAGACGGGGGGACTAGCGGCGAGCTCCTACAATGAGAAGTTCTTC.

This rearrangement joins TRBV28 to TRBJ2-7; 7 bases map to TRBD2. Trimming took 7 bases from V and 0 from J; bases not matched to a gene: 12. This CDR3 has 16 residues. CDR1 MDHEN and CDR2 SYDVKM come from the germline V gene. The CDR3 loop is CASTPRGGAISYEQYF. In nucleotides, the CDR3 is TGTGCCAGCACTCCCCGGGGAGGGGCAATCTCCTACGAGCAGTACTTC.

The rearrangement uses TRBV25-1 and TRBJ1-4; TRBD1 is a possible D gene (5 bases). Germline V gives CDR1 MGHDK, CDR2 SYGVNS. The CDR3 contains 15 residues. With 3 bases removed from V and 5 bases from J, the gap between germline ends came to 13 bases. In DNA, the CDR3 is TGTGCCAGCAGTGATGTTAGGGGTGTAAATGAAAAACTGTTTTTT. Protein product: CASSDVRGVNEKLFF.

The chain employs TRBV20-1 and TRBJ1-5; 7 bases are a match to TRBD1. J gave up 9 bases and V 3 bases, and 11 bases lay outside the gene matches. Germline V gene sequence: CDR1 DFQATT, CDR2 SNEGSKA (reference sequence). The CDR3 length is 14 residues. The CDR3 spells CSASWTGPSGPQHF. CDR3 sequence (DNA): TGCAGTGCTAGTTGGACAGGCCCCTCGGGGCCCCAGCATTTT.

A remark on this clonotype: It may be a read error: a sequence one base away is much more abundant. The chain links TRBV20-1 to TRBJ1-1; D remains ambiguous. Looked up from germline, CDR1 is DFQATT and CDR2 is SNEGSKA (reference sequence). CDR3 length: 18 amino acids. The CDR3 region has the DNA TGCTGTGCTAGAGAGTGGGGATACGGAGGGTCGGGGAACACTGAAGCTTTCTTT. This gives the protein CCAREWGYGGSGNTEAFF.

Only a few counts were recorded for this clonotype. This chain connects TRBV12-3 or TRBV12-4 to TRBJ1-3; D is unresolved. V was clipped by 6 bases and J by 1 base, with 10 bases between them. The CDR3 has 14 residues. In DNA, the CDR3 is TGTGCCAGCAGAAGAATCACATCTGGAAACACCATATATTTT. Translating gives CASRRITSGNTIYF.

There are a few counts of this clonotype. V gene TRBV10-3 combines with J gene TRBJ1-1, with D unresolved. The length of the CDR3 is 12 residues. V shed 3 bases and J shed 5 bases, with 7 bases lying between them. The germline V gene encodes CDR1 ENHRY and CDR2 SYGVKD. The CDR3 nucleotides are TGTGCCATCAGTGAAGTGGAGACTGAAGCTTTCTTT. This encodes CAISEVETEAFF.

This clonotype was found a few times. The rearrangement links TRBV28 to TRBJ2-7; TRBD2 matches at 12 bases. This CDR3 spans 15 amino acids. V dropped 7 bases and J dropped 5; count of bases not matched to a gene: 9. Germline CDR1 MDHEN, CDR2 SYDVKM. CDR3 DNA: TGTGCCAGCAAAATCGCTACTAGCGGGAGGAACGAGCAGTACTTC. Translation: CASKIATSGRNEQYF.

The chain employs TRBV15 and TRBJ2-5; D perhaps matches TRBD2 (5 bases). CDR1 is LNHNV and CDR2 is YYDKDF in the germline V gene (reference sequence). The V and J ends lost 3 bases and 4 bases respectively, with 9 bases between them. CDR3 length: 13 residues. CDR3 amino acids: CATSSGVGETQYF. CDR3 in DNA: TGTGCCACCAGCAGCGGGGTGGGAGAGACCCAGTACTTC.

This clonotype was counted a few times. The chain is built from TRBV20-1 and TRBJ1-1; 7 bases are a match to TRBD1. The CDR3 runs 15 residues. The germline CDR1 and CDR2 sequences are DFQATT and SNEGSKA (reference sequence). The junction had 10 bases not matched to a gene; V was cut back by 1 base and J by 5 bases. The CDR3 bases are TGCAGTGCTAGAGGACAGGGAAGAGTTCGTACTGAAGCTTTCTTT. Encoded protein: CSARGQGRVRTEAFF.

Only a few counts were recorded for this clonotype. This chain connects TRBV7-9 to TRBJ2-2; the D gene is possibly TRBD1 (6 bases). Germline V CDR1 and CDR2: SEHNR, FQNEAQ (reference sequence). V lost 5 bases, J lost 6 bases, and 19 bases lay in between. The CDR3 has 16 residues. The CDR3 region has the DNA TGTGCCAGCAGCCCTTTACAGGGAATTGGTTCCGGGGAGCTGTTTTTT. Translated: CASSPLQGIGSGELFF.

The CDR3 loop is CSVLNYRGEQYF. CDR3 in DNA: TGCAGCGTTCTCAATTACAGGGGCGAGCAGTACTTC. The chain is built from TRBV29-1 and TRBJ2-7; 7 positions match TRBD1. The junction had 7 bases not matched to a gene; V was cut back by 5 bases and J by 6 bases. Germline V gives CDR1 SQVTM, CDR2 ANQGSEA. This CDR3 has 12 amino acids.

CDR3: CASSYAGTLEGTPRFSQYF. For the CDR3, the DNA is TGTGCCAGCAGTTACGCAGGGACTCTTGAGGGGACTCCCCGGTTTAGCCAGTACTTC. This chain joins TRBV6-5 and TRBJ2-5; D is possibly TRBD2 (6 bases). V dropped 2 bases and J dropped 10 bases, with 32 bases sitting between them. Germline CDR1 reads MNHEY; CDR2 reads SVGAGI. CDR3 length: 19 amino acids.

The chain joins TRBV19 to TRBJ1-6; 11 bases map to TRBD1. The CDR3 length is 15 residues. Trimming at V came to 5 bases and at J to 10 bases, leaving 7 bases not matched to a gene. The germline CDR1 and CDR2 sequences are LNHDA and SQIVND (reference sequence). The CDR3, as DNA: TGTGCCAGTAGTCTCGGGACAGGGGGTCGCTCACCCCTCCACTTT. Translation gives CASSLGTGGRSPLHF.

The chain uses TRBV15 and TRBJ1-5; TRBD1 might be the D (5 bases). Between the trimmed V and J ends, which lost 0 bases and 4 bases, there was a span of 10 bases. The CDR3 contains 15 residues. From germline, CDR1 is LNHNV and CDR2 YYDKDF (reference sequence). CDR3 protein: CATSRELGGNQPQHF. CDR3 nucleotide sequence: TGTGCCACCAGCAGAGAGTTGGGGGGTAATCAGCCCCAGCATTTT.

The V and J genes are TRBV7-6 and TRBJ1-5, with D perhaps matching TRBD1 (5 bases). There are 16 residues in the CDR3. Germline V gene lookup returns CDR1 SGHVS and CDR2 FNYEAQ. Trimming took 1 base from V and 7 from J, leaving 17 bases between them. The DNA of the CDR3 is TGTGCCAGCAGCTTAGTAGCTGGGGCAATCGGGCAGCCCCAGCATTTT. It is translated as CASSLVAGAIGQPQHF.

J is TRBJ2-5 and V is TRBV7-2; the match to TRBD1 covers 12 bases. There are 16 residues in the CDR3. V shed 5 bases and J 6 bases; nucleotides not matched to a gene: 10. Germline V CDR1 and CDR2: SGHTA, FQGNSA. The CDR3 here is CASSGSGTGGAKTQYF. CDR3 coding DNA: TGTGCCAGCAGCGGTAGCGGGACAGGGGGCGCAAAGACCCAGTACTTC.

The DNA for the CDR3 is TGTGCCAGCAGCTGGGTGACAGACAACTATGGCTACACCTTC. Protein: CASSWVTDNYGYTF. The chain has TRBV7-9 and TRBJ1-2; the D gene is possibly TRBD1 (5 bases). The V end lost 4 bases, the J end lost 2 bases, and 11 bases lay between the germline ends. This CDR3 region has 14 residues. From germline, CDR1 is SEHNR and CDR2 FQNEAQ (reference sequence).

In its sample, this clonotype was seen a few times. The V call is TRBV4-2, the J call TRBJ2-5, with TRBD1 identical over 8 bases. From germline, CDR1 is LGHNA and CDR2 YNFKEQ. The CDR3 length is 14 residues. V shed 6 bases and J 1 base; nucleotides not matched to a gene: 4. The CDR3 bases are TGTGCCAGCAGTGACACAGGGGGCCAAGAGACCCAGTACTTC. As protein: CASSDTGGQETQYF.

This clonotype was observed a few times. Written as DNA, the CDR3 is TGTGCCAGCAGTGCGCTAGCGCGGGAAACCTTCTTC. Residues: CASSALARETFF. The chain couples TRBV28 to TRBJ2-1; D may be TRBD2 (6 bases). The CDR3 has 12 residues. Trimming took off 5 bases at V and 16 bases at J, with 18 bases between the two ends. Germline V CDR1 and CDR2: MDHEN, SYDVKM. The whole variable domain, remainder taken from reference TRBV28 and TRBJ2-1, is DVKVTQSSRYLVKRTGEKVFLECVQDMDHENMFWYRQDPGLGLRLIYFSYDVKMKEKGDIPEGYSVSREKKERFSLILESASTNQTSMYLCASSALARETFFGPGTRLTVL.

Ten or more counts support this clonotype. V usage is TRBV15 and J usage is TRBJ2-1, with D unresolved. Deletions cut 0 bases from V and 4 bases from J, with 10 bases between. In germline, CDR1 is LNHNV, CDR2 YYDKDF (reference sequence). The CDR3 is made up of 15 amino acids. CDR3 bases: TGTGCCACCAGCAGAGATCGGGCTTCATACAATGAGCAGTTCTTC. This sequence encodes CATSRDRASYNEQFF.

The chain couples TRBV28 to TRBJ2-7, with 10 bases matching TRBD1. CDR1 is MDHEN, CDR2 SYDVKM, per germline. Trimming removed 7 bases from V and 5 bases from J; junction bases left unmatched: 5. This CDR3 is 13 amino acids long. This chain's CDR3 is CASIRQGADEQYF. DNA for the CDR3: TGTGCCAGCATCAGACAGGGGGCCGACGAGCAGTACTTC. Based on the CDR3 plus reference TRBV28 and TRBJ2-7, the full variable domain is DVKVTQSSRYLVKRTGEKVFLECVQDMDHENMFWYRQDPGLGLRLIYFSYDVKMKEKGDIPEGYSVSREKKERFSLILESASTNQTSMYLCASIRQGADEQYFGPGTRLTVT.

The rearrangement uses TRBV20-1 and TRBJ2-1; 7 positions agree with TRBD2. Germline values: CDR1 DFQATT, CDR2 SNEGSKA (reference sequence). This CDR3 is built from 13 residues. The V gene end was trimmed by 1 base and the J gene end by 4 bases; junction bases not matched to a gene: 1. CDR3 loop: CSARVAGYNEQFF. The CDR3 nucleotides are TGCAGTGCTAGAGTAGCGGGTTACAATGAGCAGTTCTTC.

This clonotype was seen at least ten times. The chain carries TRBV5-1 and TRBJ1-2; unclear D gene. CDR3 size: 14 residues. Germline V CDR1 and CDR2: SGHRS, YFSETQ. V was cut by 0 bases and J by 0 bases, with 6 bases left in between. The DNA of the CDR3 is TGCGCCAGCAGCTTGGCCGGAGCTAACTATGGCTACACCTTC. Protein product: CASSLAGANYGYTF. Using reference TRBV5-1 and TRBJ1-2 for the parts outside the CDR3, the full variable domain is KAGVTQTPRYLIKTRGQQVTLSCSPISGHRSVSWYQQTPGQGLQFLFEYFSETQRNKGNFPGRFSGRQFSNSRSEMNVSTLELGDSALYLCASSLAGANYGYTFGSGTRLTVV.

The chain uses TRBV28 and TRBJ2-7; the match to TRBD2 covers 8 bases. Germline V gives CDR1 MDHEN, CDR2 SYDVKM. This CDR3 has 16 amino acids. Losses at the gene ends were 1 base for V and 4 bases for J; bases not matched to a gene: 9. The CDR3, as DNA: TGTGCCAGCAGTTTATCCCTACTAAGCGGGGGATACGAGCAGTACTTC. Translated, it gives CASSLSLLSGGYEQYF.

The chain links TRBV27 to TRBJ1-4, with a tentative D call TRBD1 (5 bases). The length of the CDR3 is 15 residues. The germline V and J ends were trimmed by 5 bases and 3 bases, with 13 bases remaining between them. Germline V gene data show CDR1 as MNHEY and CDR2 as SMNVEV (reference sequence). CDR3 sequence reads: CASSEGRPANEKLFF. CDR3 coding DNA: TGTGCCAGCAGTGAGGGGCGGCCGGCTAATGAAAAACTGTTTTTT.